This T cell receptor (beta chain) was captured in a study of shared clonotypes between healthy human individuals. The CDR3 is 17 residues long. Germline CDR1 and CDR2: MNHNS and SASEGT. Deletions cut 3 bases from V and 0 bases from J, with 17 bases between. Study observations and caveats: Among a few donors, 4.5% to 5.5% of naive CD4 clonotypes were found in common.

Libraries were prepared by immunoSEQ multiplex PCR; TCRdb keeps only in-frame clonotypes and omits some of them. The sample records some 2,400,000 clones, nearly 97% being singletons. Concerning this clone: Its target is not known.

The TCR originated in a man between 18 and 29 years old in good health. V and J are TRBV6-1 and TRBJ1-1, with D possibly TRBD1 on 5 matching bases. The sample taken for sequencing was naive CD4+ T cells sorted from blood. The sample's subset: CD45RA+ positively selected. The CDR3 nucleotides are TGTGCCAGCAGTGAGGGGCCAGGGCGCTACATGAACACTGAAGCTTTCTTT. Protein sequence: CASSEGPGRYMNTEAFF.